The clone carrying this T cell receptor beta chain was seen at least ten times. Germline CDR1 and CDR2: SGHRS and YFSETQ. The CDR3 runs 16 residues. With 0 bases clipped from V and 0 bases from J, the junction kept 1 base outside the gene matches. TCRdb's table, derived via immunoSEQ multiplex PCR, lists solely in-frame clones and lacks some. This repertoire shows more than 65,000 clones, nearly 90% found once; its top ten account for 8% to 10%. The sample comes from a study of blood T cell repertoires in COVID-19. Overall study context: In each case, the material was cDNA or gDNA derived from T cells, B-cell-depleted T cells, or PBMCs.

This clonotype was obtained from a man aged 45-60 years with acute or convalescent COVID-19. The material sequenced was peripheral blood. V usage is TRBV5-1 and J usage is TRBJ2-7, with TRBD2 identical over 12 bases. The CDR3: CASSLGLAGASYEQYF. The CDR3 DNA reads as TGCGCCAGCAGCTTGGGACTAGCGGGGGCCTCCTACGAGCAGTACTTC. Full variable domain (outside the CDR3, taken from reference TRBV5-1 and TRBJ2-7): KAGVTQTPRYLIKTRGQQVTLSCSPISGHRSVSWYQQTPGQGLQFLFEYFSETQRNKGNFPGRFSGRQFSNSRSEMNVSTLELGDSALYLCASSLGLAGASYEQYFGPGTRLTVT.